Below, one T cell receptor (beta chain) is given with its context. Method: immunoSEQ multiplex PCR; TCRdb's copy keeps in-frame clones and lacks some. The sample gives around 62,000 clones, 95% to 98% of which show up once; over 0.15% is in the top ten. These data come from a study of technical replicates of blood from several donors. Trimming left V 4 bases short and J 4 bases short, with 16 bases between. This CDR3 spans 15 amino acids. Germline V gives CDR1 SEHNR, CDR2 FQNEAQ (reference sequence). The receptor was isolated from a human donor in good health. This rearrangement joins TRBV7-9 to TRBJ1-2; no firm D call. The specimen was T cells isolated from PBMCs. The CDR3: CASSSPHDSGYGYTF. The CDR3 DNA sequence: TGTGCCAGCAGCTCTCCACACGATTCGGGCTATGGCTACACCTTC.